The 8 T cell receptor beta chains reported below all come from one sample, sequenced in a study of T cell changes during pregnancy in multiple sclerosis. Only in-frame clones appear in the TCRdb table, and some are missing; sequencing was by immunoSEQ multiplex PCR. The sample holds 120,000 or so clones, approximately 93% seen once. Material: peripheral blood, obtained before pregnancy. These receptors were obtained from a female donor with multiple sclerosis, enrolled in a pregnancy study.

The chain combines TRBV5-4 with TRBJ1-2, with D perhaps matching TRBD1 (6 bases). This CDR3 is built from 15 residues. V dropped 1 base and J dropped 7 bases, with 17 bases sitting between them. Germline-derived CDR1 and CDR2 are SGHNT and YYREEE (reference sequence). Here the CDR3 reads CASSLQGQPEGGYTF. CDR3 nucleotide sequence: TGTGCCAGCAGCTTGCAGGGGCAGCCCGAGGGTGGCTACACCTTC.

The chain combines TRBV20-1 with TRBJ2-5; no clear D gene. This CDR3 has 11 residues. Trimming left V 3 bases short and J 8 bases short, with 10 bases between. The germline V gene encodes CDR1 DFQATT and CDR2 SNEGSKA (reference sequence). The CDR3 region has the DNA TGCAGTGCTAGGATCCCAGGCACCCAGTACTTC. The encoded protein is CSARIPGTQYF.

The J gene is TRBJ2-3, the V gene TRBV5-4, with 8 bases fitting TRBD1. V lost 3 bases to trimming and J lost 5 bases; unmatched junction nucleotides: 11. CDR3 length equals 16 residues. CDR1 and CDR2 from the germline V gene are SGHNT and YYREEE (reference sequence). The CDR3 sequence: CASSWGTGPGEDTQYF. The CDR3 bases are TGTGCCAGCAGCTGGGGGACAGGCCCTGGGGAAGATACGCAGTATTTT. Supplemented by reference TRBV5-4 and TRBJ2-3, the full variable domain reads ETGVTQSPTHLIKTRGQQVTLRCSSQSGHNTVSWYQQALGQGPQFIFQYYREEENGRGNFPPRFSGLQFPNYSSELNVNALELDDSALYLCASSWGTGPGEDTQYFGPGTRLTVL.

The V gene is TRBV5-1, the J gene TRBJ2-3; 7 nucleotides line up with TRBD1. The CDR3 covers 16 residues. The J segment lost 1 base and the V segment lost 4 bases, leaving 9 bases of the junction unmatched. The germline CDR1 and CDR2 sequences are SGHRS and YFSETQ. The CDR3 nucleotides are TGCGCCAGCAGCCTAAATTCCGGGACAGGCACAGATACGCAGTATTTT. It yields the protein CASSLNSGTGTDTQYF.

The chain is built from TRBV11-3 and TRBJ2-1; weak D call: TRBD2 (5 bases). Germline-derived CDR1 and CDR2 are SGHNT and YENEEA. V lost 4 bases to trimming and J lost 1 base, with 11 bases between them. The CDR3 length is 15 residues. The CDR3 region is CASSSDRGSYNEQFF. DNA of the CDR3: TGTGCCAGCAGCTCTGATCGGGGTTCCTACAATGAGCAGTTCTTC.

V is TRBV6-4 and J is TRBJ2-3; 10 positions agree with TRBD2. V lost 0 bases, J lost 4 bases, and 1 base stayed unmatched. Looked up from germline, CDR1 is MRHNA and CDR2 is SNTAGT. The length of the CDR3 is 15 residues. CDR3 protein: CASSDSLAGADTQYF. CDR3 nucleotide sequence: TGTGCCAGCAGTGACTCGCTAGCGGGAGCAGATACGCAGTATTTT.

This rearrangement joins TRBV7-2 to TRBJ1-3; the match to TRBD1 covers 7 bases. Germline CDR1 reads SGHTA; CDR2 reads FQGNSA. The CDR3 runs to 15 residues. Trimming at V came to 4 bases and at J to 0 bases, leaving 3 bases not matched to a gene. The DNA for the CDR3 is TGTGCCAGCAGCTCCTACAGGGGCTCTGGAAACACCATATATTTT. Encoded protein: CASSSYRGSGNTIYF. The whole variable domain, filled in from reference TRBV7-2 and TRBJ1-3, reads GAGVSQSPSNKVTEKGKDVELRCDPISGHTALYWYRQSLGQGLEFLIYFQGNSAPDKSGLPSDRFSAERTGGSVSTLTIQRTQQEDSAVYLCASSSYRGSGNTIYFGEGSWLTVV.

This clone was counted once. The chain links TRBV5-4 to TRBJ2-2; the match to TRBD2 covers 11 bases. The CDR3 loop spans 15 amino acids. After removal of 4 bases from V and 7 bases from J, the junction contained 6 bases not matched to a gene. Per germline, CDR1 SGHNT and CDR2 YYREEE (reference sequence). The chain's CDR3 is CASSGLAGGFGELFF. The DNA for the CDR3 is TGTGCCAGCAGCGGTTTAGCGGGAGGGTTCGGGGAGCTGTTTTTT.